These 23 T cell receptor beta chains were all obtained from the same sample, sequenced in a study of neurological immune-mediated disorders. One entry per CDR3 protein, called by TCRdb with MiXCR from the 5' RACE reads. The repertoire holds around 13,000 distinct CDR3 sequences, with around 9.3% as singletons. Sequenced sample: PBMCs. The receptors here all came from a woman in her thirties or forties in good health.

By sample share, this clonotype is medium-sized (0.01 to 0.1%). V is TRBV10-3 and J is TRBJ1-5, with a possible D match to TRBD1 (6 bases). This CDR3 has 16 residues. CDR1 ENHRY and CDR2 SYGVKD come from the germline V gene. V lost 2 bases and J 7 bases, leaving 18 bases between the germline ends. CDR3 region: CAISEGGGPGDQPQHF. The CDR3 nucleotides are TGTGCCATCAGTGAGGGAGGGGGGCCAGGGGACCAGCCCCAGCATTTT.

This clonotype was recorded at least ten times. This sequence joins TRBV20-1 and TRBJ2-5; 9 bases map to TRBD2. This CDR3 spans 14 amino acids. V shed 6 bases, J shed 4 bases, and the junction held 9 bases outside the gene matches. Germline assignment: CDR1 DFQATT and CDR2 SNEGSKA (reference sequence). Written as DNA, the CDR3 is TGCAGTGCCGCCCCCTATAGCGGGAGAGAGACCCAGTACTTC. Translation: CSAAPYSGRETQYF.

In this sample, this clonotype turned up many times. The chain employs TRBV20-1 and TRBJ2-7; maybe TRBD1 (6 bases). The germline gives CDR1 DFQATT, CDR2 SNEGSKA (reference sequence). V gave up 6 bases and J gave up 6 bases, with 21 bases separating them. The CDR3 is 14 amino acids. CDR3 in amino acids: CSAPEKTGKAEQYF. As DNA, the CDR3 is TGCAGTGCCCCGGAGAAGACAGGAAAGGCCGAGCAGTACTTC.

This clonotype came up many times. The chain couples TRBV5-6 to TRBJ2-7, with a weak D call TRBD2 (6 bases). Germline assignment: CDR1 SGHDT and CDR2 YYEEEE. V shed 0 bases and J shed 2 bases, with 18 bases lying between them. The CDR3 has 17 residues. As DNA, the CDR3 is TGTGCCAGCAGCTTGGAGGAGGGCCGACTCACTGCCTACGAGCAGTACTTC. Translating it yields CASSLEEGRLTAYEQYF.

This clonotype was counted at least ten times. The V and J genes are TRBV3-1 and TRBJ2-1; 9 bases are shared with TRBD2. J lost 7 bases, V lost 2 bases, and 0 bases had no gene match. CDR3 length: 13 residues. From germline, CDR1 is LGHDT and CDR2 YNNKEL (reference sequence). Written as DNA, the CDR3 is TGTGCCAGCAGCCAAACTAGCGGGAATGAGCAGTTCTTC. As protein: CASSQTSGNEQFF.

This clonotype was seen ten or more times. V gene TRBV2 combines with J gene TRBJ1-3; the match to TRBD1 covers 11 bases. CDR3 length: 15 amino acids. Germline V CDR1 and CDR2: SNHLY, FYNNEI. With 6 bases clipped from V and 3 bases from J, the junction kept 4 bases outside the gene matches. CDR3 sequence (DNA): TGTGCCAGCAGCGAGGACAGGGGGCATGGAAACACCATATATTTT. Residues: CASSEDRGHGNTIYF.

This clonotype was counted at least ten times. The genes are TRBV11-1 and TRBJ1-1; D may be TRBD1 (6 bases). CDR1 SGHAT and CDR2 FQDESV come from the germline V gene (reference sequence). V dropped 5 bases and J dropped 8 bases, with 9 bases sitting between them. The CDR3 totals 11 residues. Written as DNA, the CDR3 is TGTGCCAGCAGCCTCGACAGGGAAGCTTTCTTT. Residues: CASSLDREAFF. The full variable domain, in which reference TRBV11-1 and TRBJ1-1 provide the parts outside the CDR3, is EAEVAQSPRYKITEKSQAVAFWCDPISGHATLYWYRQILGQGPELLVQFQDESVVDDSQLPKDRFSAERLKGVDSTLKIQPAELGDSAMYLCASSLDREAFFGQGTRLTVV.

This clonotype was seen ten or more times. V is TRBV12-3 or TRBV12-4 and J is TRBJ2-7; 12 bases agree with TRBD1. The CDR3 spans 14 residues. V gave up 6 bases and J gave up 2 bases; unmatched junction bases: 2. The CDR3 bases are TGTGCCAGCAGGGGGACAGGGGGCGCCTACGAGCAGTACTTC. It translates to CASRGTGGAYEQYF.

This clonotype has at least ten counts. The CDR3 loop is CSARPVTGPGTEAFF. The CDR3 DNA sequence: TGCAGTGCCCGCCCCGTAACAGGGCCGGGCACTGAAGCTTTCTTT. The chain employs TRBV20-1 and TRBJ1-1, with TRBD1 as a possible D gene (6 bases). This CDR3 is built from 15 residues. Trimming pared 6 bases from V and 4 bases from J, leaving 21 bases between. The germline V gene has CDR1 DFQATT and CDR2 SNEGSKA (reference sequence).

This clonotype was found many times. CDR3 bases: TGCGCCAGCAGCTTGGAGTACGAGCAGTACTTC. It translates to CASSLEYEQYF. V and J are TRBV5-1 and TRBJ2-7; D gene unclear. The CDR3 is made up of 11 amino acids. V lost 0 bases and J 4 bases, leaving 2 bases between the germline ends. From germline, CDR1 is SGHRS and CDR2 YFSETQ.

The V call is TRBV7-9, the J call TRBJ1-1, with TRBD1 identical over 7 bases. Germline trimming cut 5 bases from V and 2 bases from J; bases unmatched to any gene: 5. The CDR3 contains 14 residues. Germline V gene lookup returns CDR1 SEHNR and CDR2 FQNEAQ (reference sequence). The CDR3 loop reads CASSPRTGNTEAFF. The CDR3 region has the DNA TGTGCCAGCAGCCCACGGACAGGCAACACTGAAGCTTTCTTT.

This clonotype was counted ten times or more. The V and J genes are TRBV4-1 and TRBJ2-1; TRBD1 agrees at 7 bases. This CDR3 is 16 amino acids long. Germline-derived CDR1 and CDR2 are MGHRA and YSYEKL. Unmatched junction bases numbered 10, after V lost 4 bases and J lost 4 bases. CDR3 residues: CASSPSEGAPYNEQFF. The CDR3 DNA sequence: TGCGCCAGCAGCCCATCAGAGGGGGCACCTTACAATGAGCAGTTCTTC.

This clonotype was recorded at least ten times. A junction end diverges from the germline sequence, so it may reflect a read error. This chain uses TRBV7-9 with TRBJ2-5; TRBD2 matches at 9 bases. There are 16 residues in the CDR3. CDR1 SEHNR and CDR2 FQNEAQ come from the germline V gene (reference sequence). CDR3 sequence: CASSVAGAGAQETQYF. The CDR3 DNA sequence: TGTGCCAGCAGCGTAGCGGGAGCCGGGGCCCAAGAGACCCAGTACTTC.

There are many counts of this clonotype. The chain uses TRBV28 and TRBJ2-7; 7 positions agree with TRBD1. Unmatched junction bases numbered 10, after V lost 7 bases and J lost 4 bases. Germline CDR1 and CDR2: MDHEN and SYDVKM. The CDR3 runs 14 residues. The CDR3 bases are TGTGCCAGCACCCCGACAGGGACATATTACGAGCAGTACTTC. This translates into CASTPTGTYYEQYF.

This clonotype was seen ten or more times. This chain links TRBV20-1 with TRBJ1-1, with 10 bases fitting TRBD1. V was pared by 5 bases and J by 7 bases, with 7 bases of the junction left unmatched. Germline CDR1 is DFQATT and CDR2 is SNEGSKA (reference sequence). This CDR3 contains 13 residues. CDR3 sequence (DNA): TGCAGTGCTCTGACAGGGGGCGTATTTGAAGCTTTCTTT. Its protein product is CSALTGGVFEAFF.

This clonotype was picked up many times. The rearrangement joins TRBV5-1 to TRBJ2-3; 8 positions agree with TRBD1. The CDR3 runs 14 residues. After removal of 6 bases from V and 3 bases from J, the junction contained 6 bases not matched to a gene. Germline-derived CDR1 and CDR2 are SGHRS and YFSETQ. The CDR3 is CASTGTGPTDTQYF. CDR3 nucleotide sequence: TGCGCCAGCACAGGGACAGGTCCTACAGATACGCAGTATTTT.

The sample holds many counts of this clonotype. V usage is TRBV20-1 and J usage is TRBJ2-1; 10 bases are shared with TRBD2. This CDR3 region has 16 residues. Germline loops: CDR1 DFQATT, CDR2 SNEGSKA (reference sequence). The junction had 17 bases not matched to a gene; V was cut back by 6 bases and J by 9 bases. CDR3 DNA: TGCAGTGCAACAATCATAACCCCTAGCGGGAGAGGTGAGCAGTTCTTC. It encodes CSATIITPSGRGEQFF.

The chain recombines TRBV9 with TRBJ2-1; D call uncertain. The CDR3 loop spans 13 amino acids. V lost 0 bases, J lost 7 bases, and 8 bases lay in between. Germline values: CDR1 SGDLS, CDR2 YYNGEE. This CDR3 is CASSVASKNEQFF. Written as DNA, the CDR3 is TGTGCCAGCAGCGTAGCTAGTAAGAATGAGCAGTTCTTC.

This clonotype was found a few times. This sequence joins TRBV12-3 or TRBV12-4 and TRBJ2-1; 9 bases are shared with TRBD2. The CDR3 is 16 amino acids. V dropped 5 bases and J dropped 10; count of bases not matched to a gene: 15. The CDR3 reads CASSRSAGGLKREQFF. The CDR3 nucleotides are TGTGCCAGCAGTCGCTCAGCGGGGGGCCTCAAAAGGGAGCAGTTCTTC.

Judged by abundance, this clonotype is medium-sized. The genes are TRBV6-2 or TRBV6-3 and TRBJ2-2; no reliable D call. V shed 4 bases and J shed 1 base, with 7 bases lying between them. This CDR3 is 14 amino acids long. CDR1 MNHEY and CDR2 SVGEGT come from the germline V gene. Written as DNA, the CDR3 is TGTGCCAGCAGTTGGGGTCAGAACACCGGGGAGCTGTTTTTT. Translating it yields CASSWGQNTGELFF.

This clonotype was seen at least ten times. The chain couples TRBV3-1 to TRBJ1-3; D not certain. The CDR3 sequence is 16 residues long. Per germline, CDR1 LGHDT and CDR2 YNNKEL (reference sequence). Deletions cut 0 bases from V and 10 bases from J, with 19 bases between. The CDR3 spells CASSQEWAVPLGTIYF. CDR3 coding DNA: TGTGCCAGCAGCCAAGAGTGGGCAGTTCCTCTCGGGACCATATATTTT.

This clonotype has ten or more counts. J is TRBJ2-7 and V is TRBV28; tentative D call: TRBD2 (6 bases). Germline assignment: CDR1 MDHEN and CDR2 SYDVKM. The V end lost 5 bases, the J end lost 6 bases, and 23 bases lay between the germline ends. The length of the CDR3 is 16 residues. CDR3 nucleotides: TGTGCCAGCAGTCCGCGACTAGGACGTAAGACACGCGAGCAGTACTTC. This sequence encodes CASSPRLGRKTREQYF.

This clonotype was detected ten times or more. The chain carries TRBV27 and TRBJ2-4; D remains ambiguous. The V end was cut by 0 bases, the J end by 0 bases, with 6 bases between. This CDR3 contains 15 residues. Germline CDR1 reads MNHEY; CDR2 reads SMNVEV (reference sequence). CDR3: CASSLSAVAKNIQYF. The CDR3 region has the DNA TGTGCCAGCAGTTTATCTGCGGTAGCCAAAAACATTCAGTACTTC.